This TCR beta chain comes out of a study of cytomegalovirus exposure and HLA in healthy donors. Among the donors, all were healthy bone marrow donors. Donors counted as nominally healthy when sampled, yet unrecorded immune exposures were likely. CDR3 length: 15 amino acids. Germline CDR1 SGHDT, CDR2 YYEEEE. The ends were cut back, 4 bases at V and 0 bases at J, with 12 bases in the middle. PCR employed 60 Vbeta and 13 Jbeta primers. Produced via immunoSEQ multiplex PCR; TCRdb's table is partial and in-frame only. This sample yields 140,000 or so clones, of which about three quarters are seen a single time; less than 2% belongs to the top ten.

The sample was PBMCs. This sequence originates from a man between 35 and 55 years old in good health and CMV-seronegative. The chain joins TRBV5-6 to TRBJ2-3, with D tentatively TRBD2 (6 bases). CDR3 sequence reads: CASSTLASSTDTQYF. The CDR3 DNA follows: TGTGCCAGCAGCACCCTAGCGAGTAGCACAGATACGCAGTATTTT.